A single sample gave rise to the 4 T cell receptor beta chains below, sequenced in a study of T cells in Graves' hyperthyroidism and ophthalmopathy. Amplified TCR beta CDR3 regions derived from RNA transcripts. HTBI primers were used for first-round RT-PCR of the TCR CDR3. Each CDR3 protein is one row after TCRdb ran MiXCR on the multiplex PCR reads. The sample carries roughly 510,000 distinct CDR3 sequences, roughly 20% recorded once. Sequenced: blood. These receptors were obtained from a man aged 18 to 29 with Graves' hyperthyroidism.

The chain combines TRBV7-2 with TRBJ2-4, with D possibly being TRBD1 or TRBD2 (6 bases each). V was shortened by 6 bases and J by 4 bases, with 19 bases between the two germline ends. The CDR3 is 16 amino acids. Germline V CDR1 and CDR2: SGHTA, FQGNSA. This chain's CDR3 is CASRSGVAGPKNIQYF. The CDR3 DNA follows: TGTGCCAGCAGATCAGGGGTGGCGGGGCCTAAAAACATTCAGTACTTC.

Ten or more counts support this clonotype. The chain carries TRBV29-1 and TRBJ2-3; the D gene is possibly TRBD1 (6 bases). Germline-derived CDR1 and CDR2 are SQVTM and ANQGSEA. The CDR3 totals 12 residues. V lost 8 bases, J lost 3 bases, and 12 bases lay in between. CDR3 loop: CSMDSGTDTQYF. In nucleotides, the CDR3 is TGCAGCATGGACAGCGGAACAGATACGCAGTATTTT.

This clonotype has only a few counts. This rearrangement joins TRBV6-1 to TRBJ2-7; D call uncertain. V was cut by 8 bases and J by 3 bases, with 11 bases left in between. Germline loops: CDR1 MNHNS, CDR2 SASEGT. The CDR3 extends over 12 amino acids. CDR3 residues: CASRRKYYEQYF. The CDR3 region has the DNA TGTGCCAGCCGTCGGAAGTACTACGAGCAGTACTTC.

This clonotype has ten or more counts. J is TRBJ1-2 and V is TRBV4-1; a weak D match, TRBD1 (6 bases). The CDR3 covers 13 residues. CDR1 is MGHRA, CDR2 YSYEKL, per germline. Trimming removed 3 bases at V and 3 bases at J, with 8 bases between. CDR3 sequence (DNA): TGCGCCAGCAGCCAGACAGGCTACTATGGCTACACCTTC. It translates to CASSQTGYYGYTF.